The next 24 T cell receptor beta chains were all read from a single sample in a study of blood T cells in healthy people across ages. Combining a sample-barcoded 5' primer with a J-beta primer mix, a second PCR ran for roughly 6 to 11 cycles. TCRdb reprocessed the 5' RACE reads with MiXCR, giving one entry per CDR3 protein. Of 710,000 or so distinct CDR3 sequences listed, 32% are singletons. Source material: blood. The receptors here all came from a woman older than 75 in good health.

This clonotype has at least ten counts. The gene calls are TRBV12-3 or TRBV12-4 and TRBJ2-7; D is perhaps TRBD1 or TRBD2 (5 bases each). V shed 8 bases and J shed 1 base, with 18 bases lying between them. This CDR3 comprises 15 residues. CDR3 amino acids: CASRVGAGRSYEQYF. The CDR3 coding sequence is TGTGCCAGCCGAGTTGGGGCGGGCAGATCCTACGAGCAGTACTTC.

This clonotype was found many times. V and J are TRBV12-3 or TRBV12-4 and TRBJ2-7; TRBD1 matches 7 bases. The CDR3 sequence is 13 residues long. The V gene end was trimmed by 3 bases and the J gene end by 7 bases; junction bases not matched to a gene: 6. CDR3 DNA: TGTGCCAGCAGTTTCTCGACGGGACAGGAGCAGTACTTC. Translation: CASSFSTGQEQYF.

This clonotype turned up a few times. Since a much larger clone is just one base distant, this may be a read error. The chain employs TRBV5-6 and TRBJ2-5; 8 bases align to TRBD2. The CDR3 consists of 17 residues. Germline V gene sequence: CDR1 SGHDT, CDR2 YYEEEE. V shed 3 bases and J 11 bases; nucleotides not matched to a gene: 21. CDR3 coding DNA: TGTGCCAGCAGCTCCCAAACTAGCGGCCCTACTAAGGATGAGCAGTACTTC. The encoded protein is CASSSQTSGPTKDEQYF.

The chain couples TRBV29-1 to TRBJ1-4, with TRBD1 matching 7 bases. Germline loops: CDR1 SQVTM, CDR2 ANQGSEA. The CDR3 length is 15 residues. The V gene end was trimmed by 6 bases and the J gene end by 5 bases; junction bases not matched to a gene: 12. DNA for the CDR3: TGCAGCGTCGCAACAAGGACAGGTTTAAATGAAAAACTGTTTTTT. Its protein product is CSVATRTGLNEKLFF.

The chain is built from TRBV15 and TRBJ1-1, with TRBD1 identical over 7 bases. Germline V gene data show CDR1 as LNHNV and CDR2 as YYDKDF (reference sequence). The CDR3 is made up of 16 amino acids. Germline trimming cut 8 bases from V and 2 bases from J; bases unmatched to any gene: 14. The CDR3 region has the DNA TGTGCCACCTTAGAAGGACAGGATAGTTTAAACACTGAAGCTTTCTTT. Translating it yields CATLEGQDSLNTEAFF.

In this sample, this clonotype turned up a few times. The chain uses TRBV30 and TRBJ2-1; 9 bases are a match to TRBD1. Germline loops: CDR1 GTSNPN, CDR2 SVGIG (reference sequence). J lost 5 bases, V lost 0 bases, and 8 bases had no gene match. The CDR3 is 16 amino acids. In DNA, the CDR3 is TGTGCCTGGAGTGTTGTAGGGACAGGGTGGAACAATGAGCAGTTCTTC. This codes for CAWSVVGTGWNNEQFF.

There are many counts of this clonotype. J is TRBJ2-7 and V is TRBV10-3, with TRBD2 as a possible D gene (8 bases). With 3 bases removed from V and 7 bases from J, the gap between germline ends came to 19 bases. The CDR3 covers 15 residues. Germline V lookup: CDR1 ENHRY, CDR2 SYGVKD. The CDR3 DNA reads as TGTGCCATCAGTGACGGGAGGGGGCTCTCCGGGGAGCAGTACTTC. Protein sequence: CAISDGRGLSGEQYF.

The CDR3 sequence: CASSLRGLGGQETQYF. The DNA for the CDR3 is TGTGCCAGCAGCTTACGGGGGCTCGGGGGGCAAGAGACCCAGTACTTC. The chain has TRBV11-2 and TRBJ2-5, with D maybe TRBD2 (7 bases). From germline, CDR1 is SGHAT and CDR2 FQNNGV. V lost 2 bases and J lost 2, with 15 bases in between. The CDR3 totals 16 residues. The whole variable domain, remainder taken from reference TRBV11-2 and TRBJ2-5, is EAGVAQSPRYKIIEKRQSVAFWCNPISGHATLYWYQQILGQGPKLLIQFQNNGVVDDSQLPKDRFSAERLKGVDSTLKIQPAKLEDSAVYLCASSLRGLGGQETQYFGPGTRLLVL.

This clonotype was recorded many times. V gene TRBV7-2 combines with J gene TRBJ2-7, with 7 bases fitting TRBD1. Per the germline V gene, CDR1 is SGHTA and CDR2 is FQGNSA. V lost 5 bases and J lost 2; bases outside the gene matches: 6. The CDR3 is made up of 14 amino acids. CDR3 DNA sequence: TGTGCCAGCAGCCCGGGACAGACAACCTACGAGCAGTACTTC. Translating gives CASSPGQTTYEQYF.

This clonotype has just one count. The V call is TRBV19, the J call TRBJ1-2; no clear D. This CDR3 has 18 amino acids. The V gene's germline CDR1 is LNHDA and CDR2 SQIVND (reference sequence). V was cut by 2 bases and J by 5 bases, with 24 bases left in between. The CDR3 DNA sequence: TGTGCCAGTAGTATACAGCCCGTGGTCCCGCGTACCGGATATGGCTACACCTTC. Translating it yields CASSIQPVVPRTGYGYTF.

This clonotype has ten or more counts. This chain joins TRBV6-2 or TRBV6-3 and TRBJ1-5, with D possibly being TRBD1 (6 bases). The germline V gene has CDR1 MNHEY and CDR2 SVGEGT. V lost 2 bases and J lost 2, with 10 bases in between. The CDR3 is 15 residues long. CDR3 nucleotide sequence: TGTGCCAGCAGTTACGCAGGGGCCGGCAATCAGCCCCAGCATTTT. It encodes CASSYAGAGNQPQHF.

As for this clonotype: This may arise from a read error, as a much more abundant clone is one base away. This chain uses TRBV7-9 with TRBJ2-1; weak D call: TRBD1 (5 bases). This CDR3 spans 13 amino acids. The V gene's germline CDR1 is SEHNR and CDR2 FQNEAQ (reference sequence). CDR3 loop: CASSLTSQGERFF. CDR3 in DNA: TGTGCCAGCAGTCTAACCAGCCAGGGTGAGCGGTTCTTC.

About this clonotype: An end of the junction differs from the germline gene, which may be a read error. This chain joins TRBV3-1 and TRBJ2-5; D is uncertain. The CDR3 consists of 14 residues. Germline CDR1 reads LGHDT; CDR2 reads YNNKEL (reference sequence). The CDR3 sequence is CAGSPDPIRETQYF. Written as DNA, the CDR3 is TGTGCCGGCAGCCCGGACCCAATCCGGGAGACCCAGTACTTC.

The chain uses TRBV7-2 and TRBJ2-3, with TRBD1 matching 8 bases. J was trimmed by 9 bases and V by 4 bases; bases with no gene match: 9. The CDR3 extends over 14 amino acids. The V gene's germline CDR1 is SGHTA and CDR2 FQGNSA. The CDR3 here is CASSSDQWTGTQYF. The CDR3 DNA reads TGTGCCAGCAGCTCAGACCAATGGACAGGGACGCAGTATTTT.

The chain recombines TRBV6-2 or TRBV6-3 with TRBJ1-1; D is unclear. The length of the CDR3 is 16 residues. The germline V gene encodes CDR1 MNHEY and CDR2 SVGEGT. Trimming left V 4 bases short and J 6 bases short, with 21 bases between. DNA of the CDR3: TGTGCCAGCAGTTTTCAAGGGAAAGCCCGGTCGTCTGAAGCTTTCTTT. Its protein is CASSFQGKARSSEAFF.

In this sample, this clonotype turned up many times. The V and J genes are TRBV28 and TRBJ2-1; 11 bases agree with TRBD2. The V and J ends lost 5 bases and 4 bases, in that order; junction bases with no gene match: 7. Germline loops: CDR1 MDHEN, CDR2 SYDVKM. The length of the CDR3 is 16 residues. The DNA of the CDR3 is TGTGCCAGCAGTCCCCGACTAGCGGGGCTATACAATGAGCAGTTCTTC. It translates to CASSPRLAGLYNEQFF.

This clonotype has a count of ten or more. The chain combines TRBV7-3 with TRBJ2-7, with D tentatively TRBD1 (6 bases). V was shortened by 5 bases and J by 2 bases, with 13 bases between the two germline ends. The CDR3 sequence is 14 residues long. The V gene's germline CDR1 is SGHTA and CDR2 FQGTGA. CDR3: CASSVTGKAYEQYF. In DNA, the CDR3 is TGTGCCAGCAGCGTCACAGGGAAAGCCTACGAGCAGTACTTC. The whole variable domain, filled in from reference TRBV7-3 and TRBJ2-7, reads GAGVSQTPSNKVTEKGKYVELRCDPISGHTALYWYRQSLGQGPEFLIYFQGTGAADDSGLPNDRFFAVRPEGSVSTLKIQRTERGDSAVYLCASSVTGKAYEQYFGPGTRLTVT.

Turning to this clonotype: This could be a read error, since a much larger clone is one nucleotide away. The chain joins TRBV20-1 to TRBJ2-7; D is perhaps TRBD2 (5 bases). Germline lookup yields CDR1 DFQATT and CDR2 SNEGSKA (reference sequence). V was trimmed by 6 bases and J by 3 bases, leaving 12 bases between them. This CDR3 contains 12 residues. The CDR3 loop reads CSATTHRYEQYF. The CDR3 DNA reads TGCAGTGCGACTACTCACCGCTACGAGCAGTACTTC.

This clonotype came up many times. V usage is TRBV7-9 and J usage is TRBJ2-1; 7 nucleotides align to TRBD1. The CDR3 totals 15 residues. CDR1 is SEHNR and CDR2 is FQNEAQ in the germline V gene (reference sequence). Trimming cost V 5 bases and J 6 bases; bases outside gene matches: 10. CDR3 nucleotides: TGTGCCAGCAGCATAGGCACAGGGGATGGCAATGAGCAGTTCTTC. It specifies CASSIGTGDGNEQFF.

This clonotype was seen at least ten times. V usage is TRBV9 and J usage is TRBJ2-3; TRBD1 might be the D (6 bases). The germline V gene has CDR1 SGDLS and CDR2 YYNGEE. The V end lost 4 bases, the J end lost 3 bases, and 12 bases lay between the germline ends. The CDR3 is 14 residues long. The CDR3 is CASSRSQGTDTQYF. CDR3 nucleotides: TGTGCCAGCAGCCGATCTCAGGGGACAGATACGCAGTATTTT.

This clonotype showed up just a few times. V is TRBV10-2 and J is TRBJ1-4, with 7 bases fitting TRBD1. The CDR3 covers 15 residues. Germline V gene lookup returns CDR1 WSHSY and CDR2 SAAADI. Trimming took 8 bases from V and 0 from J; bases not matched to a gene: 6. For the CDR3, the DNA is TGCGCCAGCCGGAAGGACAGGACAACTAATGAAAAACTGTTTTTT. This codes for CASRKDRTTNEKLFF.

This clonotype was found many times. The chain recombines TRBV4-3 with TRBJ2-5; no firm D call. The CDR3 loop spans 14 amino acids. CDR1 and CDR2 from the germline V gene are LGHNA and YSLEER. The V gene lost 0 bases and the J gene lost 7 bases, with 12 bases spanning the gap. The CDR3 sequence: CASSQDLSTWTQYF. The CDR3 bases are TGCGCCAGCAGCCAAGATCTCTCTACATGGACCCAGTACTTC.

This clonotype was seen a few times. A much larger clone lies one base from this, so it may be a read error. The rearrangement joins TRBV20-1 to TRBJ2-1; 11 nucleotides match TRBD2. Looked up from germline, CDR1 is DFQATT and CDR2 is SNEGSKA (reference sequence). The CDR3 sequence is 13 residues long. V trimming: 6 bases; J trimming: 9 bases; junction bases outside the gene matches: 7. The CDR3 DNA reads TGCAGTGCCAATAGCGGGGGGGGTTTTGAGCAGTTCTTC. Amino acid sequence: CSANSGGGFEQFF.

On this clonotype itself: A much larger clone lies a single base off, so this may be a read error. The chain joins TRBV6-6 to TRBJ2-1; D unclear. This CDR3 is 13 amino acids long. CDR1 is MNHNY and CDR2 is SVGAGI in the germline V gene (reference sequence). V shed 4 bases and J shed 13 bases, with 17 bases lying between them. CDR3 protein: CASSSDFPETQFF. In nucleotides, the CDR3 is TGTGCCAGCAGTTCTGACTTCCCAGAGACCCAGTTCTTC.